This T cell receptor beta chain came from a study of blood T cell repertoires in COVID-19. Germline CDR1 reads SGHNT; CDR2 reads YYREEE (reference sequence). Trimming took 1 base from V and 6 from J, leaving 13 bases between them. The length of the CDR3 is 15 residues. Measured with immunoSEQ multiplex PCR; TCRdb has only the in-frame clones, and not every one. The sample lists 150,000 to 200,000 clones, roughly nine tenths occurring once. This chain links TRBV5-4 with TRBJ1-4; D not certain. This receptor was identified in a man in his fifties or sixties with acute or convalescent COVID-19. Sequenced input: peripheral blood. CDR3 in amino acids: CASSLSPGADEKLFF. CDR3 coding DNA: TGTGCCAGCAGCTTGAGTCCCGGAGCAGATGAAAAACTGTTTTTT.